This T cell receptor (beta chain) was found in a study of OX40 agonist ivuxolimab in advanced cancers. The germline V gene encodes CDR1 LGHNA and CDR2 YSLEER. The CDR3 is 13 amino acids. V was trimmed by 4 bases and J by 8 bases, leaving 11 bases between them. Produced via immunoSEQ multiplex PCR; TCRdb's table is partial and in-frame only. Of tens of thousands of clones in the sample, 70% to 90% were seen once. The material sequenced was CD4+ or CD8+ T cells sorted from blood, taken in a trial of the OX40 agonist ivuxolimab. This chain links TRBV4-3 with TRBJ1-4; maybe TRBD1 (6 bases). The clonotype comes from an adult with an advanced solid tumor such as melanoma, head and neck, liver or kidney cancer. CDR3 DNA: TGCGCCAGCAGCCTGGGGGGGCAGGAAAAACTGTTTTTT. Residues: CASSLGGQEKLFF.